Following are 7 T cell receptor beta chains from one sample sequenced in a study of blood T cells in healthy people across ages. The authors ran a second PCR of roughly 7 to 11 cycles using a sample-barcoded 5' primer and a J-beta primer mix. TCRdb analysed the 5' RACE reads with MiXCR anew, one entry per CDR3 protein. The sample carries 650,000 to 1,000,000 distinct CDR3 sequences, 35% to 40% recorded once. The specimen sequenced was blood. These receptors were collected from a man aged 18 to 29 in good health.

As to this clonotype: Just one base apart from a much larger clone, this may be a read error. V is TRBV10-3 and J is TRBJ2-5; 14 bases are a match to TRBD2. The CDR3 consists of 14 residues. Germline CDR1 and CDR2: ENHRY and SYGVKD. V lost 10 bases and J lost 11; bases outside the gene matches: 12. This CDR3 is CASLGLAGDNEQYF. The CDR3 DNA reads TGTGCCAGCTTGGGACTAGCGGGGGACAATGAGCAGTACTTC.

The CDR3 coding sequence is TGTGCCATCAGTGAGCCCAGCGGGGCCCACCAAGAGACCCAGTACTTC. Translated, it gives CAISEPSGAHQETQYF. V and J are TRBV10-3 and TRBJ2-5; 7 bases map to TRBD2. Trimming removed 2 bases from V and 0 bases from J; junction bases left unmatched: 6. CDR3 length equals 16 residues. CDR1 is ENHRY and CDR2 is SYGVKD in the germline V gene.

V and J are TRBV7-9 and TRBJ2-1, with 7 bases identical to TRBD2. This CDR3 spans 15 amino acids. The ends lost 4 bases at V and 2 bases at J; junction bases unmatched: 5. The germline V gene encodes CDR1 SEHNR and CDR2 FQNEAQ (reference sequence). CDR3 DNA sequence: TGTGCCAGCAGCTCCACGGGACTAACCTACAATGAGCAGTTCTTC. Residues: CASSSTGLTYNEQFF.

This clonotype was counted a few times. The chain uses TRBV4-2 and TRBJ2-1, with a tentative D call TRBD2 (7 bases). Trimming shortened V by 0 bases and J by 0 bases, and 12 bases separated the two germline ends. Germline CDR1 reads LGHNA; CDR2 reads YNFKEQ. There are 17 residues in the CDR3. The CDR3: CASSQEDRGASYNEQFF. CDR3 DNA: TGTGCCAGCAGCCAAGAGGATCGGGGGGCCTCCTACAATGAGCAGTTCTTC.

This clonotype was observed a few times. The CDR3 nucleotides read TGTGCCAGCAGCCCCCGGGAGGGTAGGGCAGATACGCAGTATTTT. Its translation is CASSPREGRADTQYF. The rearrangement links TRBV5-5 to TRBJ2-3; TRBD2 aligns across 8 bases. The germline CDR1 and CDR2 sequences are SGHKS and YYEKEE (reference sequence). V trimming: 4 bases; J trimming: 4 bases; junction bases outside the gene matches: 8. The CDR3 is made up of 15 amino acids.

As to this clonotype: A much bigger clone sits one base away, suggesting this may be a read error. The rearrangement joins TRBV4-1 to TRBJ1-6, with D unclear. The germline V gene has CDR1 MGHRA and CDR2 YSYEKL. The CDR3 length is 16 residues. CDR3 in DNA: TGCGCCAGCAGCCAAGACCGGGCGTCCTATAATTCATCCCTCCACTTT. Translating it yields CASSQDRASYNSSLHF.

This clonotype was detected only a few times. The CDR3 sequence is CASSLSGAPWFLPQHF. The CDR3 DNA reads TGTGCCAGCAGTTTGTCCGGGGCCCCTTGGTTCTTACCCCAGCATTTT. The genes are TRBV6-5 and TRBJ1-5, with D perhaps matching TRBD1 (5 bases). Per the germline V gene, CDR1 is MNHEY and CDR2 is SVGAGI. This CDR3 contains 16 residues. V lost 4 bases and J 10 bases, leaving 23 bases between the germline ends.